These 18 T cell receptor beta chains were all obtained from the same sample, sequenced in a study of control samples from healthy donors and cancer patients. Sequenced by immunoSEQ multiplex PCR; TCRdb stores in-frame clones only, minus some. The repertoire holds about 130,000 clones, with 85% to 95% as singletons. Source material: PBMCs. Receptor source: a man older than 75 with head and neck cancer.

V gene TRBV13 combines with J gene TRBJ2-3, with 8 bases that match TRBD2. The germline gives CDR1 PRHDT, CDR2 FYEKMQ (reference sequence). The CDR3 length is 17 residues. Losses at the gene ends were 7 bases for V and 2 bases for J; bases not matched to a gene: 14. CDR3 loop: CASTPQRGPLFTDTQYF. In DNA form, the CDR3 reads TGTGCCAGCACCCCCCAGCGGGGGCCCCTCTTCACAGATACGCAGTATTTT.

J is TRBJ1-1 and V is TRBV10-3, with D tentatively TRBD1 (5 bases). V dropped 0 bases and J dropped 3 bases, with 14 bases sitting between them. The CDR3 totals 16 residues. In germline, CDR1 is ENHRY, CDR2 SYGVKD. This chain's CDR3 is CAISESLPGLDTEAFF. For the CDR3, the DNA is TGTGCCATCAGTGAGTCGCTGCCAGGGTTGGACACTGAAGCTTTCTTT.

This clone appeared a few times. The rearrangement links TRBV25-1 to TRBJ1-2; D is perhaps TRBD1 (5 bases). CDR3 size: 14 residues. V was shortened by 8 bases and J by 3 bases, with 16 bases between the two germline ends. Germline V CDR1 and CDR2: MGHDK, SYGVNS. The CDR3 nucleotides read TGTGCCAGCTCCCCCCGCGGGGGAGACTATGGCTACACCTTC. Amino acid sequence: CASSPRGGDYGYTF.

This clone came up once. CDR3 nucleotides: TGTGCCAGCAGCTTAGCGCAGGGCCCCTATGGCTACACCTTC. Translated: CASSLAQGPYGYTF. The chain couples TRBV7-2 to TRBJ1-2, with D maybe TRBD1 (5 bases). Germline V gene data show CDR1 as SGHTA and CDR2 as FQGNSA. The CDR3 loop spans 14 amino acids. Trimming cost V 0 bases and J 4 bases, with 9 bases left between them.

The V and J genes are TRBV12-5 and TRBJ2-3; D is possibly TRBD2 (5 bases). Germline-derived CDR1 and CDR2 are LGHNT and FRNRAP. Deletions cut 5 bases from V and 6 bases from J, with 12 bases between. The CDR3 extends over 13 amino acids. The CDR3 DNA follows: TGTGCTAGTGGTCCATCGGGATGGGATACGCAGTATTTT. Protein sequence: CASGPSGWDTQYF. The full variable domain, completed using reference TRBV12-5 and TRBJ2-3, is DARVTQTPRHKVTEMGQEVTMRCQPILGHNTVFWYRQTMMQGLELLAYFRNRAPLDDSGMPKDRFSAEMPDATLATLKIQPSEPRDSAVYFCASGPSGWDTQYFGPGTRLTVL.

As regards this clone: Other DNA sequences of this sample code for an identical CDR3. The CDR3 DNA reads TGCGCCAGCAGCCAAACAACGAACACTGAAGCTTTCTTT. Protein product: CASSQTTNTEAFF. This chain uses TRBV5-1 with TRBJ1-1; D ambiguous. This CDR3 is built from 13 residues. Trimming took 4 bases from V and 1 from J, leaving 8 bases between them. Per the germline V gene, CDR1 is SGHRS and CDR2 is YFSETQ.

The CDR3 coding sequence is TGCAGCGTTGAAGGGACAGGGAGGTACGAGCAGTACTTC. This translates into CSVEGTGRYEQYF. This chain links TRBV29-1 with TRBJ2-7; 8 nucleotides agree with TRBD1. Trimming removed 1 base from V and 4 bases from J; junction bases left unmatched: 3. The CDR3 runs to 13 residues. CDR1 and CDR2 from the germline V gene are SQVTM and ANQGSEA.

The sample holds one count of this clone. Additional DNA sequences in this sample encode the identical CDR3. CDR3: CASKSGAYRDTQYF. The CDR3 DNA reads TGTGCCAGCAAATCAGGGGCCTATCGGGATACGCAGTATTTT. This chain uses TRBV27 with TRBJ2-3; weak D call: TRBD1 (6 bases). CDR3 length: 14 amino acids. Germline CDR1 MNHEY, CDR2 SMNVEV (reference sequence). The ends were cut back, 7 bases at V and 6 bases at J, with 17 bases in the middle.

This chain joins TRBV19 and TRBJ2-2; D might be TRBD2 (6 bases). V lost 7 bases and J 7 bases, leaving 13 bases between the germline ends. CDR1 LNHDA and CDR2 SQIVND come from the germline V gene (reference sequence). The CDR3 contains 13 residues. This chain's CDR3 is CASTLTGGGELFF. The CDR3 nucleotides read TGTGCCAGTACCCTAACCGGGGGCGGGGAGCTGTTTTTT.

The rearrangement joins TRBV5-6 to TRBJ2-5; the match to TRBD2 covers 10 bases. V lost 3 bases to trimming and J lost 3 bases; unmatched junction nucleotides: 2. The CDR3 has 14 amino acids. Germline assignment: CDR1 SGHDT and CDR2 YYEEEE. The CDR3 nucleotides are TGTGCCAGCAGCTCTCTAGCGGGAGAAGAGACCCAGTACTTC. This gives the protein CASSSLAGEETQYF.

The chain carries TRBV2 and TRBJ2-7, with D possibly being TRBD1 (5 bases). Trimming left V 7 bases short and J 0 bases short, with 10 bases between. Germline values: CDR1 SNHLY, CDR2 FYNNEI. This CDR3 has 13 residues. In DNA form, the CDR3 reads TGTGCCAGCATTCCACAGGTCTCCTACGAGCAGTACTTC. Protein product: CASIPQVSYEQYF.

V and J are TRBV12-3 or TRBV12-4 and TRBJ1-2; D is unclear. The length of the CDR3 is 13 residues. Deletions cut 6 bases from V and 2 bases from J, with 10 bases between. CDR3 in amino acids: CASSTVSNYGYTF. In DNA, the CDR3 is TGTGCCAGCAGCACCGTTTCAAACTATGGCTACACCTTC.

The V call is TRBV27, the J call TRBJ1-1; no clear D. The CDR3 contains 15 residues. V shed 6 bases and J shed 0 bases, with 14 bases lying between them. Looked up from germline, CDR1 is MNHEY and CDR2 is SMNVEV (reference sequence). For the CDR3, the DNA is TGTGCCAGCAGCCCTTTAATTACAATGAACACTGAAGCTTTCTTT. Its translation: CASSPLITMNTEAFF.

The chain is built from TRBV10-2 and TRBJ1-5, with D perhaps TRBD1 (5 bases). Trimming left V 3 bases short and J 3 bases short, with 6 bases between. From germline, CDR1 is WSHSY and CDR2 SAAADI. CDR3 length: 13 amino acids. The CDR3 DNA sequence: TGCGCCAGCAGTGAAGGGGACAATCAGCCCCAGCATTTT. It translates to CASSEGDNQPQHF.

The chain couples TRBV5-4 to TRBJ2-3, with 14 bases matching TRBD2. V gave up 3 bases and J gave up 4 bases; unmatched junction bases: 7. CDR3 length: 17 amino acids. From germline, CDR1 is SGHNT and CDR2 YYREEE (reference sequence). CDR3 loop: CASSSGLAGGISDTQYF. CDR3 in DNA: TGTGCCAGCAGCTCTGGACTAGCGGGGGGCATTTCAGATACGCAGTATTTT.

This chain links TRBV19 with TRBJ2-1; 7 bases map to TRBD2. The CDR3 totals 17 residues. With 4 bases clipped from V and 7 bases from J, the junction kept 16 bases outside the gene matches. The germline CDR1 and CDR2 sequences are LNHDA and SQIVND (reference sequence). CDR3 in amino acids: CASSRLLAGRRGNEQFF. The DNA of the CDR3 is TGTGCCAGTAGTAGACTCTTAGCGGGTCGGCGGGGGAATGAGCAGTTCTTC.

The V call is TRBV6-5, the J call TRBJ1-2, with 9 nucleotides matching TRBD1. Per the germline V gene, CDR1 is MNHEY and CDR2 is SVGAGI. The CDR3 is made up of 14 amino acids. With V trimmed by 5 bases and J by 3 bases, 4 bases remained unmatched. The chain's CDR3 is CASSPGQGYYGYTF. The CDR3 region has the DNA TGTGCCAGCAGTCCTGGACAGGGGTACTATGGCTACACCTTC.

The chain has TRBV5-4 and TRBJ2-3, with 10 bases that match TRBD2. The CDR3 spans 18 residues. The junction had 14 bases not matched to a gene; V was cut back by 3 bases and J by 4 bases. Germline V gene lookup returns CDR1 SGHNT and CDR2 YYREEE (reference sequence). CDR3 bases: TGTGCCAGCAGCTCCCGGGTAGCGGGAGGTCTTCCTGCAGATACGCAGTATTTT. It is translated as CASSSRVAGGLPADTQYF.